This passage covers 23 T cell receptor beta chains from one sample sequenced in a study of response to subunit inactivated influenza vaccine. TCRdb ran MiXCR on the RT-PCR reads and lists one entry per CDR3 protein. The repertoire includes approximately 530,000 distinct CDR3 sequences, approximately 6.9% of them detected once, and roughly 13% sits in the top ten. The material was PBMCs from blood, obtained about 23 months after vaccination. The receptors shown here come from a man aged 50 to 69 who received an inactivated influenza vaccine.

The table lists this clonotype with a few counts. The chain employs TRBV9 and TRBJ2-7, with no clear D. Germline V gives CDR1 SGDLS, CDR2 YYNGEE. The V gene lost 0 bases and the J gene lost 5 bases, with 12 bases spanning the gap. This CDR3 is 14 amino acids long. CDR3 DNA sequence: TGTGCCAGCAGCGTAGGTAGCTACCCTGACGAGCAGTACTTC. The encoded protein is CASSVGSYPDEQYF.

This chain uses TRBV9 with TRBJ1-2, with a possible D match to TRBD1 (6 bases). The germline gives CDR1 SGDLS, CDR2 YYNGEE. The V end was cut by 4 bases, the J end by 5 bases, with 18 bases between. The length of the CDR3 is 15 residues. This CDR3 reads CASSSSGTREYGYTF. The CDR3 DNA is TGTGCCAGCAGCTCCTCCGGGACACGAGAATATGGCTACACCTTC. Together with reference TRBV9 and TRBJ1-2, the CDR3 gives the full variable domain: DSGVTQTPKHLITATGQRVTLRCSPRSGDLSVYWYQQSLDQGLQFLIQYYNGEERAKGNILERFSAQQFPDLHSELNLSSLELGDSALYFCASSSSGTREYGYTFGSGTRLTVV.

The chain combines TRBV10-2 with TRBJ2-5; the match to TRBD2 covers 14 bases. The CDR3 runs 15 residues. Unmatched junction bases numbered 7, after V lost 7 bases and J lost 6 bases. Germline values: CDR1 WSHSY, CDR2 SAAADI. In DNA form, the CDR3 reads TGCGCCAGCATGGAGACTAGCGGGAGGGGAAAGACCCAGTACTTC. It translates to CASMETSGRGKTQYF.

This chain connects TRBV6-5 to TRBJ2-3, with 9 bases lining up with TRBD1. The J segment lost 1 base and the V segment lost 0 bases, leaving 2 bases of the junction unmatched. The CDR3 extends over 16 amino acids. Germline V gene data show CDR1 as MNHEY and CDR2 as SVGAGI. The CDR3 DNA reads TGTGCCAGCAGTTACTCGGGACAGGGAGGCACAGATACGCAGTATTTT. This sequence encodes CASSYSGQGGTDTQYF.

The table lists this clonotype with many counts. The chain has TRBV18 and TRBJ1-1; D gene unclear. The CDR3 sequence is 14 residues long. Trimming shortened V by 3 bases and J by 11 bases, and 19 bases separated the two germline ends. CDR1 is KGHSH, CDR2 LQKENI, per germline. The CDR3 DNA reads as TGTGCCAGCTCACCCCTGATCAGCGGAATTGGCGCTTTCTTT. Protein product: CASSPLISGIGAFF. Drawing the rest from reference TRBV18 and TRBJ1-1, the complete variable domain is NAGVMQNPRHLVRRRGQEARLRCSPMKGHSHVYWYRQLPEEGLKFMVYLQKENIIDESGMPKERFSAEFPKEGPSILRIQQVVRGDSAAYFCASSPLISGIGAFFGQGTRLTVV.

About this clonotype: A read error may be the cause here, since a much bigger clone is one base away. The chain links TRBV6-5 to TRBJ2-3; 7 nucleotides align to TRBD1. Looked up from germline, CDR1 is MNHEY and CDR2 is SVGAGI. This CDR3 has 17 amino acids. Here the CDR3 DNA reads TGTACCAGCAGTTACTCGGGTGGCAGGGGGAACACAGATACGCAGTATTTT. It is translated as CTSSYSGGRGNTDTQYF.

This clonotype was picked up a small number of times. The chain is built from TRBV6-2 or TRBV6-3 and TRBJ2-2, with TRBD2 identical over 9 bases. The CDR3 runs to 16 residues. Trimming at V came to 7 bases and at J to 4 bases, leaving 10 bases not matched to a gene. The V gene's germline CDR1 is MNHEY and CDR2 SVGEGT. CDR3 in amino acids: CASIGRGRAGTGELFF. The DNA of the CDR3 is TGTGCCAGCATCGGACGCGGGAGGGCCGGCACCGGGGAGCTGTTTTTT.

This clonotype showed up just a few times. The chain is built from TRBV20-1 and TRBJ2-1; the D gene is possibly TRBD2 (6 bases). The ends were cut back, 6 bases at V and 7 bases at J, with 16 bases in the middle. The CDR3 runs to 13 residues. Per germline, CDR1 DFQATT and CDR2 SNEGSKA (reference sequence). CDR3 in amino acids: CSAISRLVNEQFF. As DNA, the CDR3 is TGCAGTGCGATTTCTAGACTAGTTAATGAGCAGTTCTTC.

This clonotype has at least ten counts. The chain combines TRBV28 with TRBJ1-1; D is ambiguous. The CDR3 loop spans 14 amino acids. CDR1 and CDR2 from the germline V gene are MDHEN and SYDVKM. With 2 bases removed from V and 8 bases from J, the gap between germline ends came to 15 bases. DNA for the CDR3: TGTGCCAGCAGTTTAGCTTCGGTCAAGGCCGAAGCTTTCTTT. This encodes CASSLASVKAEAFF.

This clonotype has at least ten counts. J is TRBJ2-3 and V is TRBV11-3; TRBD2 matches 10 bases. In germline, CDR1 is SGHNT, CDR2 YENEEA. With V trimmed by 0 bases and J by 6 bases, 12 bases remained unmatched. This CDR3 is built from 18 residues. Here the CDR3 DNA reads TGTGCCAGCAGCTTAGAGGGTCTAGCGGGGGCCGTTTTTGATACGCAGTATTTT. Amino acid sequence: CASSLEGLAGAVFDTQYF.

Only a few counts were recorded for this clonotype. The chain recombines TRBV7-6 with TRBJ2-7, with 8 bases that match TRBD1. V gave up 3 bases and J gave up 7 bases; unmatched junction bases: 8. This CDR3 has 14 amino acids. Germline CDR1 reads SGHVS; CDR2 reads FNYEAQ. This CDR3 reads CASSFSGGAGEQYF. The CDR3 nucleotides read TGTGCCAGCAGCTTTTCAGGGGGCGCGGGTGAGCAGTACTTC.

This clonotype occurred many times. The chain carries TRBV6-1 and TRBJ1-5; 7 bases fit TRBD1. Germline CDR1 reads MNHNS; CDR2 reads SASEGT. The ends lost 4 bases at V and 3 bases at J; junction bases unmatched: 3. The CDR3 consists of 14 residues. The CDR3 loop is CASSGQGYNQPQHF. The CDR3 nucleotides read TGTGCCAGCAGTGGACAGGGCTACAATCAGCCCCAGCATTTT.

CDR3 DNA sequence: TGTGCCATCAGTGGGGGGACAGCAAGAACAGATACGCAGTATTTT. Amino acids: CAISGGTARTDTQYF. The gene calls are TRBV10-3 and TRBJ2-3, with 7 bases lining up with TRBD1. The CDR3 spans 15 residues. Germline loops: CDR1 ENHRY, CDR2 SYGVKD. V lost 4 bases to trimming and J lost 3 bases; unmatched junction nucleotides: 7.

The CDR3 nucleotides are TGCGCCAGCAGCCGCTACATTGATAGCAATCAGCCCCAGCATTTT. Encoded protein: CASSRYIDSNQPQHF. The V gene is TRBV4-1, the J gene TRBJ1-5; unclear D gene. Germline CDR1 MGHRA, CDR2 YSYEKL. The CDR3 totals 15 residues. V shed 4 bases and J shed 0 bases, with 10 bases lying between them.

This clonotype has a handful of counts. The rearrangement links TRBV5-1 to TRBJ1-4, with D maybe TRBD1 (6 bases). The V end was cut by 4 bases, the J end by 5 bases, with 15 bases between. The CDR3 is 15 amino acids. Germline V CDR1 and CDR2: SGHRS, YFSETQ. The DNA for the CDR3 is TGCGCCAGCAGCGAAGGAAGAAGGGGGAATGAAAAACTGTTTTTT. As protein: CASSEGRRGNEKLFF.

Turning to this clonotype: With a much larger clone just one base away, this may be a read error. V is TRBV4-1 and J is TRBJ2-1, with 8 bases lining up with TRBD2. Germline V CDR1 and CDR2: MGHRA, YSYEKL. The CDR3 spans 15 residues. J lost 8 bases, V lost 1 base, and 7 bases had no gene match. CDR3 sequence: CASSQVGLVLDEQFF. As DNA, the CDR3 is TGCGCCAGCAGCCAAGTGGGACTAGTGCTCGATGAGCAGTTCTTC.

The CDR3 DNA follows: TGTGCCAGCAGCGGTCGACTAGCGGGTGTTAATGAGCAGTTCTTC. The encoded protein is CASSGRLAGVNEQFF. The rearrangement links TRBV14 to TRBJ2-1; TRBD2 agrees at 10 bases. V trimming: 5 bases; J trimming: 7 bases; junction bases outside the gene matches: 8. The CDR3 has 15 amino acids. The germline CDR1 and CDR2 sequences are SGHDN and FVKESK.

A few counts support this clonotype. The chain is built from TRBV6-2 or TRBV6-3 and TRBJ1-5; tentative D call: TRBD1 (6 bases). Trimming removed 5 bases from V and 2 bases from J, with 10 bases in between. This CDR3 comprises 14 residues. Germline V gene lookup returns CDR1 MNHEY and CDR2 SVGEGT. DNA for the CDR3: TGTGCCAGCAGTCACAGGGCTCGCAATCAGCCCCAGCATTTT. Translated: CASSHRARNQPQHF.

The V gene is TRBV7-6, the J gene TRBJ2-2; D unresolved. V was shortened by 1 base and J by 7 bases, with 10 bases between the two germline ends. Germline V gene lookup returns CDR1 SGHVS and CDR2 FNYEAQ. The CDR3 runs to 14 residues. The CDR3 DNA is TGTGCCAGCAGCTTAGGGGTAGGCGGCGGGGAGCTGTTTTTT. It encodes CASSLGVGGGELFF.

This clonotype appeared a few times. V usage is TRBV6-5 and J usage is TRBJ2-1; D remains ambiguous. CDR3 size: 17 residues. The V end was cut by 0 bases, the J end by 2 bases, with 14 bases between. Per the germline V gene, CDR1 is MNHEY and CDR2 is SVGAGI. CDR3 protein: CASSYSRLISTYNEQFF. The DNA of the CDR3 is TGTGCCAGCAGTTACTCGCGACTCATCAGCACCTACAATGAGCAGTTCTTC.

This chain links TRBV20-1 with TRBJ1-6; D not certain. Germline V gene data show CDR1 as DFQATT and CDR2 as SNEGSKA (reference sequence). CDR3 length: 14 residues. V lost 3 bases and J 2 bases, leaving 8 bases between the germline ends. The CDR3 region is CSASRGPYNSPLHF. CDR3 nucleotide sequence: TGCAGTGCTAGCAGAGGCCCCTATAATTCACCCCTCCACTTT.

In its sample, this clonotype was seen a few times. The chain combines TRBV21-1 with TRBJ2-7; the D call of TRBD1 is as the table states it, not checked on the DNA. TRBV21-1 has pseudogene status. The CDR3 is made up of 14 amino acids. Written as DNA, the CDR3 is TGTGCCAGCAGCTCCCTGTGGGGGGCCTACGAGCAGTACTTC. It codes for CASSSLWGAYEQYF.

Only a few counts were recorded for this clonotype. V and J are TRBV29-1 and TRBJ1-1; TRBD1 might be the D (5 bases). Germline CDR1 is SQVTM and CDR2 is ANQGSEA. The V end lost 6 bases, the J end lost 6 bases, and 11 bases lay between the germline ends. The CDR3 is 11 amino acids. CDR3 region: CSVVPGPEAFF. CDR3 nucleotides: TGCAGCGTCGTACCGGGGCCTGAAGCTTTCTTT.